What follows are 16 T cell receptor beta chains derived from one specimen sequenced in a study of T-cell memory formation after mild COVID-19. In TCRdb, the 5' RACE reads were re-called with MiXCR into one record per CDR3 protein. Of under 700,000 distinct CDR3 sequences listed, roughly 20% were seen once; the top ten hold roughly an eighth. The sample consisted of PBMCs or a T cell subset sorted from them (not recorded which). These receptor sequences come from an adult woman who had mild COVID-19 (a few samples of this study predate the infection). Cell type and time point are not known.

This clonotype came up a few times. The chain joins TRBV29-1 to TRBJ2-7, with D unclear. The CDR3 is 12 residues long. The germline CDR1 and CDR2 sequences are SQVTM and ANQGSEA. V dropped 6 bases and J dropped 4 bases, with 13 bases sitting between them. CDR3 sequence reads: CSVGWYEYEQYF. The CDR3 nucleotides are TGCAGCGTAGGGTGGTACGAATACGAGCAGTACTTC.

This clonotype has only a few counts. The rearrangement joins TRBV4-1 to TRBJ1-1; D might be TRBD1 (5 bases). This CDR3 comprises 12 residues. CDR1 MGHRA and CDR2 YSYEKL come from the germline V gene. V dropped 0 bases and J dropped 9 bases, with 8 bases sitting between them. The CDR3 here is CASSQDKGKAFF. For the CDR3, the DNA is TGCGCCAGCAGCCAAGATAAGGGGAAAGCTTTCTTT.

The chain carries TRBV29-1 and TRBJ2-7; TRBD1 matches 10 bases. Losses at the gene ends were 0 bases for V and 2 bases for J; bases not matched to a gene: 7. The germline gives CDR1 SQVTM, CDR2 ANQGSEA. The CDR3 consists of 16 residues. The CDR3 spells CSVEDWTGGNPYEQYF. The CDR3 coding sequence is TGCAGCGTTGAAGACTGGACAGGGGGAAACCCCTACGAGCAGTACTTC.

The chain employs TRBV30 and TRBJ1-2; D ambiguous. Deletions cut 5 bases from V and 7 bases from J, with 14 bases between. Germline V gene data show CDR1 as GTSNPN and CDR2 as SVGIG (reference sequence). CDR3 size: 12 residues. As DNA, the CDR3 is TGTGCCTGGTACCGGCCGGGAGGTGGCTACACCTTC. It yields the protein CAWYRPGGGYTF.

The V and J genes are TRBV9 and TRBJ1-6; tentative D call: TRBD1 (5 bases). V lost 4 bases and J lost 5, with 10 bases in between. CDR1 is SGDLS and CDR2 is YYNGEE in the germline V gene. The length of the CDR3 is 14 residues. CDR3 loop: CASSTRQNNSPLHF. The CDR3, as DNA: TGTGCCAGCAGCACGCGACAGAATAATTCACCCCTCCACTTT.

This chain uses TRBV2 with TRBJ2-1; perhaps TRBD1 as D (7 bases). The CDR3 runs to 15 residues. The V end was cut by 6 bases, the J end by 8 bases, with 20 bases between. Germline V gene lookup returns CDR1 SNHLY and CDR2 FYNNEI. CDR3: CASSPSRGRIHEQFF. The CDR3 DNA is TGTGCCAGCAGCCCATCCAGGGGGAGGATACATGAGCAGTTCTTC.

This clonotype was seen only a few times. The chain has TRBV6-5 and TRBJ2-3, with D tentatively TRBD2 (5 bases). Germline V gives CDR1 MNHEY, CDR2 SVGAGI. This CDR3 is built from 16 residues. Deletions cut 0 bases from V and 6 bases from J, with 16 bases between. The chain's CDR3 is CASSYSGGRSGDTQYF. In DNA form, the CDR3 reads TGTGCCAGCAGTTACTCTGGAGGCCGCTCCGGGGATACGCAGTATTTT.

The chain uses TRBV5-6 and TRBJ2-1; D unclear. The germline V gene encodes CDR1 SGHDT and CDR2 YYEEEE. The CDR3 loop spans 15 amino acids. Trimming shortened V by 3 bases and J by 4 bases, and 14 bases separated the two germline ends. The CDR3 DNA is TGTGCCAGCAGCTATTTAATTGAAGGATACAATGAGCAGTTCTTC. This translates into CASSYLIEGYNEQFF.

This chain connects TRBV6-2 or TRBV6-3 to TRBJ2-7, with TRBD2 matching 11 bases. Germline V gives CDR1 MNHEY, CDR2 SVGEGT. Trimming took 4 bases from V and 2 from J; bases not matched to a gene: 4. This CDR3 comprises 15 residues. CDR3 loop: CASSFGTSGPYEQYF. CDR3 in DNA: TGTGCCAGCAGTTTCGGGACTAGCGGACCCTACGAGCAGTACTTC.

J is TRBJ2-7 and V is TRBV20-1, with 7 bases matching TRBD1. Trimming cost V 2 bases and J 2 bases; bases outside gene matches: 6. CDR1 is DFQATT and CDR2 is SNEGSKA in the germline V gene (reference sequence). This CDR3 is 14 amino acids long. For the CDR3, the DNA is TGCAGTGCTAGACCCCGACAGGGAACCTACGAGCAGTACTTC. This translates into CSARPRQGTYEQYF.

This clonotype was observed a few times. V usage is TRBV20-1 and J usage is TRBJ2-5; D could derive from TRBD1 or TRBD2 (7 bases each). Trimming removed 6 bases from V and 0 bases from J, with 17 bases in between. The CDR3 is 15 residues long. The germline gives CDR1 DFQATT, CDR2 SNEGSKA (reference sequence). CDR3 loop: CSANSRGGHQETQYF. CDR3 bases: TGCAGTGCAAACTCCAGGGGGGGGCACCAAGAGACCCAGTACTTC.

The V call is TRBV15, the J call TRBJ1-5; D is perhaps TRBD1 (6 bases). The CDR3 is 15 amino acids. In germline, CDR1 is LNHNV, CDR2 YYDKDF (reference sequence). With 0 bases removed from V and 5 bases from J, the gap between germline ends came to 11 bases. The CDR3 region is CATSRDTGADQPQHF. The CDR3 DNA is TGTGCCACCAGCAGAGATACGGGGGCGGATCAGCCCCAGCATTTT.

This clonotype came up a few times. This chain connects TRBV9 to TRBJ1-1; D is unresolved. Germline V gives CDR1 SGDLS, CDR2 YYNGEE. The germline V and J ends were trimmed by 2 bases and 3 bases, with 8 bases remaining between them. CDR3 length: 13 amino acids. The CDR3 bases are TGTGCCAGCAGCGTTCGACCGCACACTGAAGCTTTCTTT. Translation gives CASSVRPHTEAFF.

This rearrangement joins TRBV7-2 to TRBJ2-1; perhaps TRBD2 as D (5 bases). V lost 6 bases, J lost 9 bases, and 21 bases lay in between. Germline CDR1 reads SGHTA; CDR2 reads FQGNSA. The CDR3 length is 15 residues. The CDR3 reads CASRRQGSGASEQFF. In DNA form, the CDR3 reads TGTGCCAGCAGACGACAAGGGAGCGGAGCGAGTGAGCAGTTCTTC.

This clonotype occurred many times. V usage is TRBV6-5 and J usage is TRBJ2-3; D unresolved. V was cut by 6 bases and J by 8 bases, with 9 bases left in between. This CDR3 contains 11 residues. Germline values: CDR1 MNHEY, CDR2 SVGAGI. CDR3 region: CASRDGGTQYF. The DNA for the CDR3 is TGTGCCAGCAGGGACGGTGGTACGCAGTATTTT.

The V call is TRBV9, the J call TRBJ2-3; D is perhaps TRBD2 (6 bases). Germline loops: CDR1 SGDLS, CDR2 YYNGEE. The length of the CDR3 is 13 residues. Trimming removed 4 bases at V and 11 bases at J, with 17 bases between. The CDR3 bases are TGTGCCAGCAGCTCCCGACTACCGGGGGAGCAGTATTTT. Its protein product is CASSSRLPGEQYF.